Presented here are 16 T cell receptor beta chains from one specimen sequenced in a study of shared clonotypes between healthy human individuals. Selected positively for CCR7 and CD45RO-negative, naive CD8 cells excluded terminally differentiated effector memory CD45RA+ cells. Clones were read by immunoSEQ multiplex PCR, and TCRdb kept only the in-frame ones, dropping some. This sample yields 760,000 or so clones, of which 90% to 97% are seen a single time; about 0.22% belongs to the top ten. The sequenced sample was naive CD8+ T cells sorted from blood. These receptors were obtained from a man younger than 40 in good health.

V usage is TRBV9 and J usage is TRBJ2-1, with TRBD2 matching over 11 bases. The CDR3 spans 16 residues. Per the germline V gene, CDR1 is SGDLS and CDR2 is YYNGEE. V lost 0 bases and J lost 10; bases outside the gene matches: 9. In nucleotides, the CDR3 is TGTGCCAGCAGCGTAGAAGGTTGGGCTAGCGGGAGGGAGCAGTTCTTC. It translates to CASSVEGWASGREQFF.

The gene calls are TRBV14 and TRBJ2-1; possible D gene TRBD2, 5 bases. Germline V lookup: CDR1 SGHDN, CDR2 FVKESK. CDR3 size: 16 residues. With 1 base removed from V and 0 bases from J, the gap between germline ends came to 10 bases. The CDR3 coding sequence is TGTGCCAGCAGCCAAGTTCTAGCCAGCTCCTACAATGAGCAGTTCTTC. Encoded protein: CASSQVLASSYNEQFF.

The chain joins TRBV11-2 to TRBJ2-5; 7 bases align to TRBD2. The CDR3 has 17 residues. CDR1 is SGHAT, CDR2 FQNNGV, per germline. The V gene end was trimmed by 0 bases and the J gene end by 2 bases; junction bases not matched to a gene: 9. This CDR3 is CASSLDSGLAEQETQYF. As DNA, the CDR3 is TGTGCCAGCAGCTTAGATAGTGGGCTAGCGGAGCAAGAGACCCAGTACTTC.

CDR3 in amino acids: CATSRDPTSVRYNEQFF. The CDR3 region has the DNA TGTGCCACCAGCAGAGACCCGACTAGCGTTCGGTATAATGAGCAGTTCTTC. The chain joins TRBV15 to TRBJ2-1; 8 bases map to TRBD2. With 0 bases clipped from V and 7 bases from J, the junction kept 11 bases outside the gene matches. This CDR3 comprises 17 residues. In germline, CDR1 is LNHNV, CDR2 YYDKDF (reference sequence).

As concerns this clone: Other DNA sequences in this specimen translate into the identical CDR3. J is TRBJ2-5 and V is TRBV7-9; 12 bases match TRBD2. The trim removed 6 bases at V and 2 bases at J, leaving 4 bases unmatched. The germline gives CDR1 SEHNR, CDR2 FQNEAQ (reference sequence). The CDR3 covers 15 residues. The CDR3, as DNA: TGTGCCAGCAGTCTAGCGGGAGGGAATCAAGAGACCCAGTACTTC. It yields the protein CASSLAGGNQETQYF.

This clone was seen a few times. V usage is TRBV28 and J usage is TRBJ2-7; 8 nucleotides line up with TRBD1. Germline CDR1 MDHEN, CDR2 SYDVKM. This CDR3 has 15 residues. J was trimmed by 3 bases and V by 4 bases; bases with no gene match: 8. The CDR3 sequence is CASSSPQGAHYEQYF. CDR3 DNA: TGTGCCAGCAGTTCCCCCCAGGGGGCTCACTACGAGCAGTACTTC.

This clone was detected only a few times. This sequence joins TRBV10-3 and TRBJ2-7; TRBD2 is a possible D gene (5 bases). The CDR3 spans 12 residues. Trimming stripped 5 bases from V and 4 bases from J, with 9 bases between. In germline, CDR1 is ENHRY, CDR2 SYGVKD. The CDR3 protein is CAISLDLYEQYF. As DNA, the CDR3 is TGTGCCATCAGTTTGGACTTATACGAGCAGTACTTC.

The chain joins TRBV27 to TRBJ2-7, with 10 bases that match TRBD2. J lost 5 bases, V lost 6 bases, and 7 bases had no gene match. Germline-derived CDR1 and CDR2 are MNHEY and SMNVEV (reference sequence). This CDR3 has 14 amino acids. Here the CDR3 reads CASSLTSGNNEQYF. Here the CDR3 DNA reads TGTGCCAGCAGCCTTACTAGCGGGAACAACGAGCAGTACTTC.

The rearrangement uses TRBV6-1 and TRBJ2-3; weak D call: TRBD2 (6 bases). Germline CDR1 MNHNS, CDR2 SASEGT. The CDR3 totals 14 residues. The V end was cut by 3 bases, the J end by 4 bases, with 11 bases between. The CDR3, as DNA: TGTGCCAGCAGTGATCTAAGGAGGGCAGATACGCAGTATTTT. Amino acids: CASSDLRRADTQYF.

V gene TRBV27 combines with J gene TRBJ2-5, with 8 bases that match TRBD1. Germline V gene data show CDR1 as MNHEY and CDR2 as SMNVEV (reference sequence). The CDR3 covers 12 residues. V dropped 6 bases and J dropped 3; count of bases not matched to a gene: 0. The CDR3 region is CASRDREETQYF. The CDR3 region has the DNA TGTGCCAGCAGGGACAGGGAAGAGACCCAGTACTTC.

V gene TRBV7-2 combines with J gene TRBJ2-7; D is uncertain. This CDR3 contains 11 residues. Germline assignment: CDR1 SGHTA and CDR2 FQGNSA. V was pared by 6 bases and J by 4 bases, with 7 bases between. The CDR3 DNA is TGTGCCAGCAGTATTGAATACGAGCAGTACTTC. It specifies CASSIEYEQYF.

This clone was recorded once. The chain combines TRBV27 with TRBJ2-7; D is undetermined. V lost 10 bases and J lost 1, with 11 bases in between. Germline CDR1 MNHEY, CDR2 SMNVEV (reference sequence). The CDR3 sequence is 12 residues long. CDR3 residues: CATATSSYEQYF. Here the CDR3 DNA reads TGTGCCACTGCGACATCTTCCTACGAGCAGTACTTC.

The chain recombines TRBV7-2 with TRBJ2-7, with D perhaps matching TRBD2 (6 bases). Trimming took 3 bases from V and 3 from J, leaving 18 bases between them. The CDR3 has 16 amino acids. Germline V gene sequence: CDR1 SGHTA, CDR2 FQGNSA. CDR3: CASSFPPRGAVYEQYF. CDR3 sequence (DNA): TGTGCCAGCAGCTTCCCCCCGCGGGGAGCGGTCTACGAGCAGTACTTC.

The chain recombines TRBV29-1 with TRBJ2-5, with a weak D call TRBD2 (5 bases). V was shortened by 5 bases and J by 2 bases, with 12 bases between the two germline ends. The CDR3 length is 13 residues. Germline CDR1 and CDR2: SQVTM and ANQGSEA. Written as DNA, the CDR3 is TGCAGCGTTTTGATTTCGGGGCAAGAGACCCAGTACTTC. This codes for CSVLISGQETQYF. The complete variable domain, with remaining parts taken from reference TRBV29-1 and TRBJ2-5, reads SAVISQKPSRDICQRGTSLTIQCQVDSQVTMMFWYRQQPGQSLTLIATANQGSEATYESGFVIDKFPISRPNLTFSTLTVSNMSPEDSSIYLCSVLISGQETQYFGPGTRLLVL.

CDR3 coding DNA: TGTGCCAGCAGTCCGGAGGTGACCCGTCAGCCCCAGCATTTT. Translation: CASSPEVTRQPQHF. V usage is TRBV27 and J usage is TRBJ1-5; unclear D gene. This CDR3 is 14 amino acids long. V was clipped by 5 bases and J by 6 bases, with 14 bases between them. Germline CDR1 is MNHEY and CDR2 is SMNVEV (reference sequence).

The gene calls are TRBV7-8 and TRBJ1-5; D gene ambiguous. Germline assignment: CDR1 SGHVS and CDR2 FQNEAQ. Trimming left V 2 bases short and J 7 bases short, with 12 bases between. This CDR3 is built from 14 residues. The CDR3 region is CASSLRSSGQPQHF. For the CDR3, the DNA is TGTGCCAGCAGCTTAAGGTCATCGGGGCAGCCCCAGCATTTT.